This TCR beta chain was identified during a study of cytomegalovirus exposure and HLA in healthy donors. General study points: A few CMV-associated chains were confirmed in vitro to be specific for CMV antigens. An ancestry cluster, one associated with Asian ancestry, reportedly showed fewer N-insertions than the roughly 700-donor mean in a later analysis.

As regards this clone: Its cognate antigen is unknown.

The PCR contained 60 Vbeta and 13 Jbeta primers. Generated by immunoSEQ multiplex PCR, the TCRdb table keeps only in-frame clones and is missing some. The sample holds more than 90,000 clones; nearly 75% are singletons and the top ten take 4.8%. This CDR3 contains 15 residues. Germline V gives CDR1 SGDLS, CDR2 YYNGEE. Trimming removed 0 bases from V and 1 base from J, with 9 bases in between. The clonotype comes from a man in his thirties or forties in good health and CMV-seropositive. Source material: PBMCs. This chain joins TRBV9 and TRBJ2-3, with a tentative D call TRBD2 (6 bases). CDR3 DNA: TGTGCCAGCAGCGTAGCGTCTAGCGGCACAGATACGCAGTATTTT. Encoded protein: CASSVASSGTDTQYF. Variable domain in full (rest from reference TRBV9 and TRBJ2-3): DSGVTQTPKHLITATGQRVTLRCSPRSGDLSVYWYQQSLDQGLQFLIQYYNGEERAKGNILERFSAQQFPDLHSELNLSSLELGDSALYFCASSVASSGTDTQYFGPGTRLTVL.